The present T cell receptor beta chain was sequenced within a study of OX40 agonist ivuxolimab in advanced cancers. Across the study: The mean age was approximately 60 years, ranging from about 20 to 79, with about 87% of participants male.

Germline V lookup: CDR1 MGHRA, CDR2 YSYEKL. The V gene lost 1 base and the J gene lost 0 bases, with 13 bases spanning the gap. This CDR3 is 16 amino acids long. Assay: immunoSEQ multiplex PCR; the TCRdb copy retains only in-frame clones and omits some. The sample contains some 18,000 clones, 90% of which appear only once. The TCR sequence derives from an adult with an advanced solid tumor such as melanoma, head and neck, liver or kidney cancer. This rearrangement joins TRBV4-1 to TRBJ2-7; D gene uncertain. Sequenced here: CD4+ or CD8+ T cells sorted from blood, sampled in a trial of the OX40 agonist ivuxolimab. The CDR3 protein is CASSQVGSGSSYEQYF. CDR3 DNA sequence: TGCGCCAGCAGCCAAGTGGGCTCCGGCAGCTCCTACGAGCAGTACTTC.